These 23 T cell receptor beta chains share one sample of origin, sequenced in a study of molecular identifiers for immune sequencing clone quantification (dated by TCRdb to 2017 to 2018). The receptor library was made with PCR. For sequencing, an Illumina HiSeq 4000 was employed. In TCRdb, the public reads were trimmed at Q25 with fastp and aligned with MiXCR, with productive beta chains retained. Entries are consolidated by CDR3 protein sequence, retaining the most common genes and DNA. This sample lists approximately 59,000 distinct CDR3 sequences; roughly 20% were detected once. The ten largest clones represent roughly 1.5% of the sample. Sequencing was performed on naive CD8+ T cells from blood, with Jurkat cell RNA spiked in. This sample's cell subset or site label indicates: FACS-sorted CD8+CD4-CCR7+CD45RA+ naive T cells. The receptors originated from a human donor in good health. Some libraries in this study had Jurkat cell RNA spiked in.

This clonotype has ten or more counts. The rearrangement uses TRBV11-2 and TRBJ2-5, with 9 nucleotides matching TRBD2. CDR3 length: 15 amino acids. Per germline, CDR1 SGHAT and CDR2 FQNNGV. J was trimmed by 5 bases and V by 0 bases; bases with no gene match: 4. The CDR3 spells CASSLELAGLETQYF. The CDR3 DNA reads as TGTGCCAGCAGCTTAGAACTAGCGGGTTTGGAGACCCAGTACTTC.

This clonotype was seen ten or more times. The V and J genes are TRBV29-1 and TRBJ2-1, with a weak D call TRBD2 (6 bases). CDR1 and CDR2 (germline): SQVTM, ANQGSEA. The CDR3 runs 15 residues. Trimming left V 1 base short and J 5 bases short, with 15 bases between. Here the CDR3 reads CSVEVNSGFDNEQFF. The CDR3 region has the DNA TGCAGCGTTGAAGTAAATAGCGGCTTCGACAATGAGCAGTTCTTC.

This clonotype was recorded at least ten times. This chain connects TRBV7-9 to TRBJ2-1, with 9 positions matching TRBD2. Germline values: CDR1 SEHNR, CDR2 FQNEAQ (reference sequence). V lost 4 bases, J lost 6 bases, and 19 bases stayed unmatched. The CDR3 is 19 residues long. CDR3 sequence reads: CASSSTIYSSGRVVNEQFF. CDR3 sequence (DNA): TGTGCCAGCAGCTCTACTATCTATAGTAGCGGGAGAGTCGTCAATGAGCAGTTCTTC.

This clonotype has only a few counts. The genes are TRBV6-6 and TRBJ2-7, with D uncertain. V lost 2 bases and J 1 base, leaving 6 bases between the germline ends. This CDR3 region has 13 residues. Germline lookup yields CDR1 MNHNY and CDR2 SVGAGI (reference sequence). As DNA, the CDR3 is TGTGCCAGCAGTTACGGGATGTCCTACGAGCAGTACTTC. Translated, it gives CASSYGMSYEQYF.

CDR3 sequence: CATSGPCNEQFF. The CDR3 bases are TGTGCCACCAGTGGTCCCTGCAATGAGCAGTTCTTC. This chain uses TRBV24-1 with TRBJ2-1; D is uncertain. The CDR3 runs 12 residues. V was trimmed by 5 bases and J by 6 bases, leaving 7 bases between them. Looked up from germline, CDR1 is KGHDR and CDR2 is SFDVKD.

The chain combines TRBV27 with TRBJ2-7; the D is unclear. CDR3 size: 15 residues. Germline-derived CDR1 and CDR2 are MNHEY and SMNVEV (reference sequence). V shed 0 bases and J shed 0 bases, with 9 bases lying between them. CDR3 bases: TGTGCCAGCAGTTTATCGTTCCCTTCCTCCTACGAGCAGTACTTC. It specifies CASSLSFPSSYEQYF.

This clonotype has ten or more counts. The chain combines TRBV19 with TRBJ1-5; 10 bases agree with TRBD1. With V trimmed by 5 bases and J by 4 bases, 5 bases remained unmatched. This CDR3 is built from 15 residues. The germline V gene encodes CDR1 LNHDA and CDR2 SQIVND (reference sequence). CDR3 DNA: TGTGCCAGTAGTTCGTGGGACAGGGGTAATCAGCCCCAGCATTTT. Protein: CASSSWDRGNQPQHF.

This clonotype has ten or more counts. The chain employs TRBV4-3 and TRBJ1-5; tentative D call: TRBD1 (6 bases). Trimming took 4 bases from V and 8 from J, leaving 21 bases between them. Germline V gene lookup returns CDR1 LGHNA and CDR2 YSLEER. The CDR3 runs to 16 residues. The DNA for the CDR3 is TGCGCCAGCAGCCGCAACAGGGCCCCCCAAAGCGAGCCCCAGCATTTT. This translates into CASSRNRAPQSEPQHF.

This clonotype was detected ten times or more. V and J are TRBV23-1 and TRBJ2-1, with D uncertain. TRBV23-1 is annotated as an ORF whose role is uncertain. The CDR3 is 15 residues long. Trimming cost V 3 bases and J 0 bases, with 9 bases left between them. The CDR3 protein is CASSHLSPSYNEQFF. The DNA for the CDR3 is TGCGCCAGCAGTCATCTATCCCCCTCCTACAATGAGCAGTTCTTC.

This clonotype was counted ten times or more. The V call is TRBV6-1, the J call TRBJ1-2; D is ambiguous. Trimming removed 2 bases at V and 0 bases at J, with 13 bases between. This CDR3 has 16 residues. Germline assignment: CDR1 MNHNS and CDR2 SASEGT. The CDR3: CASSEYVRNSNYGYTF. The CDR3 DNA reads TGTGCCAGCAGTGAATATGTCAGAAATTCTAACTATGGCTACACCTTC.

This clonotype was recorded a few times. The rearrangement uses TRBV7-6 and TRBJ2-3; D unresolved. Trimming removed 4 bases at V and 2 bases at J, with 16 bases between. The CDR3 contains 16 residues. CDR1 is SGHVS and CDR2 is FNYEAQ in the germline V gene. CDR3 nucleotides: TGTGCCAGCAGCTCCCTTCCATGGGATGACACAGATACGCAGTATTTT. Translation gives CASSSLPWDDTDTQYF.

This clonotype was detected ten times or more. This chain joins TRBV28 and TRBJ1-5; 7 nucleotides line up with TRBD1. CDR3 size: 16 residues. Germline V gives CDR1 MDHEN, CDR2 SYDVKM. V lost 5 bases and J lost 4; bases outside the gene matches: 11. The CDR3 nucleotides are TGTGCCAGCAGTCCCCTGCGGGACAGACCGAATCAGCCCCAGCATTTT. Amino acid sequence: CASSPLRDRPNQPQHF.

Many counts were recorded for this clonotype. The chain recombines TRBV4-3 with TRBJ1-1; TRBD1 matches 9 bases. Per germline, CDR1 LGHNA and CDR2 YSLEER. This CDR3 is 17 amino acids long. Trimming cost V 3 bases and J 3 bases; bases outside gene matches: 11. CDR3 region: CASSQAPGQGFYTEAFF. The CDR3 coding sequence is TGCGCCAGCAGCCAGGCACCGGGACAGGGTTTTTACACTGAAGCTTTCTTT.

Turning to this clonotype: A read error may be the cause here, since a much bigger clone is one base away. The CDR3 nucleotides are TGTGCCAGCAGCTTAGCCAGGAACCCCTATGGCCACACCTTC. Encoded protein: CASSLARNPYGHTF. The chain is built from TRBV11-3 and TRBJ1-2, with D hard to call. The CDR3 is 14 residues long. The V gene's germline CDR1 is SGHNT and CDR2 YENEEA.

Worth noting for this clonotype: Being one base from a much bigger clone, this may be a read error. The rearrangement joins TRBV20-1 to TRBJ2-7; possibly TRBD2 for D (6 bases). Looked up from germline, CDR1 is DFQATT and CDR2 is SNEGSKA (reference sequence). The germline V and J ends were trimmed by 5 bases and 4 bases, with 21 bases remaining between them. The CDR3 consists of 15 residues. The CDR3 DNA reads as TGCAGTGCTTTTCTCCTCGGGACTCAAGCTTACGAGCAGTACTTC. Its translation is CSAFLLGTQAYEQYF.

There are a few counts of this clonotype. Being one base from a much bigger clone, this may be a read error. This chain links TRBV6-6 with TRBJ2-6, with 8 bases aligning to TRBD1. Looked up from germline, CDR1 is MNHNY and CDR2 is SVGAGI (reference sequence). The CDR3 length is 14 residues. The CDR3: CASQGATGANVQTF. The DNA for the CDR3 is TGTGCCAGTCAGGGGGCCACTGGGGCCAACGTCCAGACTTTC.

On this clonotype itself: This may be a read error: a much more frequent sequence differs by one nucleotide. V gene TRBV7-9 combines with J gene TRBJ2-7; 10 nucleotides align to TRBD1. This CDR3 comprises 14 residues. CDR1 and CDR2 (germline): SEHNR, FQNEAQ (reference sequence). Losses at the gene ends were 5 bases for V and 9 bases for J; bases not matched to a gene: 10. The CDR3 DNA reads TGTGCCAGCAGCCCGGGACAGGGGTCAGGGGTGCAGTACTTC. Translating it yields CASSPGQGSGVQYF.

This clonotype came up many times. V usage is TRBV27 and J usage is TRBJ2-3; possible D gene TRBD1, 7 bases. Trimming removed 10 bases at V and 1 base at J, with 15 bases between. The length of the CDR3 is 14 residues. The germline gives CDR1 MNHEY, CDR2 SMNVEV (reference sequence). For the CDR3, the DNA is TGTGCCACCTACAGGGGAGGTGGCACAGATACGCAGTATTTT. Its translation is CATYRGGGTDTQYF.

A word on this clonotype: This sequence may be a read error, since a much larger clone differs from it by one base. This rearrangement joins TRBV7-6 to TRBJ1-4; D might be TRBD1 (6 bases). Germline V CDR1 and CDR2: SGHVS, FNYEAQ. This CDR3 spans 17 amino acids. Trimming took off 1 base at V and 3 bases at J, with 15 bases between the two ends. The CDR3 here is CASSLGNRVAANEKLFF. In DNA form, the CDR3 reads TGTGCCAGCAGCTTAGGGAACAGGGTTGCGGCTAATGAAAAACTGTTTTTT.

V and J are TRBV27 and TRBJ2-5; TRBD1 might be the D (6 bases). V dropped 5 bases and J dropped 4 bases, with 8 bases sitting between them. CDR1 is MNHEY, CDR2 SMNVEV, per germline (reference sequence). CDR3 length equals 12 residues. The CDR3 DNA sequence: TGTGCCAGCAGTAAAGGGGGAGAGACCCAGTACTTC. Its protein product is CASSKGGETQYF.

The V gene is TRBV19, the J gene TRBJ1-6; D is ambiguous. CDR1 is LNHDA and CDR2 is SQIVND in the germline V gene (reference sequence). Trimming pared 3 bases from V and 10 bases from J, leaving 16 bases between. The CDR3 runs 15 residues. CDR3 DNA sequence: TGTGCCAGTAGTATTGGGGAGGGTTTTCGATCACCCCTCCACTTT. Translation gives CASSIGEGFRSPLHF.

This clonotype was seen many times. The chain has TRBV19 and TRBJ2-5; the D gene is possibly TRBD2 (6 bases). Germline CDR1 and CDR2: LNHDA and SQIVND (reference sequence). The V and J ends lost 5 bases and 2 bases respectively, with 15 bases between them. The CDR3 runs to 15 residues. The CDR3 is CASSPWRDYQETQYF. The CDR3 DNA follows: TGTGCCAGTAGTCCATGGCGGGATTATCAAGAGACCCAGTACTTC. Variable domain in full (rest from reference TRBV19 and TRBJ2-5): DGGITQSPKYLFRKEGQNVTLSCEQNLNHDAMYWYRQDPGQGLRLIYYSQIVNDFQKGDIAEGYSVSREKKESFPLTVTSAQKNPTAFYLCASSPWRDYQETQYFGPGTRLLVL.

As concerns this clonotype: This may come from a read error, since a much larger clone is one base off. The chain recombines TRBV12-3 or TRBV12-4 with TRBJ2-3, with 8 bases lining up with TRBD2. The CDR3 is made up of 19 amino acids. Unmatched junction bases numbered 21, after V lost 7 bases and J lost 3 bases. CDR3 sequence (DNA): TGTGCCAGCACCCCTTTACTCGGGACTAGTGGCATGGAGACAGATACGCAGTATTTT. Amino acid sequence: CASTPLLGTSGMETDTQYF.